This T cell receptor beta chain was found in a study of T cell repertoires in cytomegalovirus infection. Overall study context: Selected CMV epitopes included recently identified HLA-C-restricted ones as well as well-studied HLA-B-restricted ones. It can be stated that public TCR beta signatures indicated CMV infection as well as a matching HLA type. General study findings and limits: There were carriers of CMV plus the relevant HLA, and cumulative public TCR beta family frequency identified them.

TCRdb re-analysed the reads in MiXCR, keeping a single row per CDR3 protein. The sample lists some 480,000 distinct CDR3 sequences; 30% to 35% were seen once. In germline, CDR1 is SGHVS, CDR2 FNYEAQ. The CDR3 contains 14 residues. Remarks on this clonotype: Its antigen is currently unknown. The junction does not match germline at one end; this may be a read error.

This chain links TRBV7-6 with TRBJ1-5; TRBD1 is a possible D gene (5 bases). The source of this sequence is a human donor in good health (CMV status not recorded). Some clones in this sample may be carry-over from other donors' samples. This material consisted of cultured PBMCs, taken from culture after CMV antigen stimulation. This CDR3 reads CVSSTSGGNQPQHF. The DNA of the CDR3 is TGTGTCAGCAGCACCTCGGGGGGCAATCAGCCCCAGCATTTT.